Included here is one TCR beta chain sequence, with context. Its antigen remains unidentified. The data derive from a study of T cell responses to AZD1222 COVID-19 vaccine. Study-level findings and limits: The study reported that nearly half of spike-specific TCRs target unmutated variant regions. In a largely white British group with more females than males, clonal diversity was possibly underestimated. An increase in Spike-specific TCR breadth and depth was observed after two AZD1222 doses.

The repertoire was sequenced with immunoSEQ multiplex PCR; TCRdb's copy has only in-frame clones and lacks some. The sample comprises some 80,000 clones, about 83% of which are singletons, and more than 8.5% rests with the top ten. The sequences come from peripheral blood, collected on day 0 of AZD1222 vaccination. The sequence came from an adult in good health.

As DNA, the CDR3 is TGCGCCAGCAGGACCTTCACTAGCGGGGGGGCCTACGAGCAGTACTTC. Translating gives CASRTFTSGGAYEQYF. The chain recombines TRBV5-1 with TRBJ2-7; 13 bases line up with TRBD2. The CDR3 is 16 amino acids. Germline-derived CDR1 and CDR2 are SGHRS and YFSETQ. V lost 5 bases, J lost 2 bases, and 7 bases stayed unmatched.